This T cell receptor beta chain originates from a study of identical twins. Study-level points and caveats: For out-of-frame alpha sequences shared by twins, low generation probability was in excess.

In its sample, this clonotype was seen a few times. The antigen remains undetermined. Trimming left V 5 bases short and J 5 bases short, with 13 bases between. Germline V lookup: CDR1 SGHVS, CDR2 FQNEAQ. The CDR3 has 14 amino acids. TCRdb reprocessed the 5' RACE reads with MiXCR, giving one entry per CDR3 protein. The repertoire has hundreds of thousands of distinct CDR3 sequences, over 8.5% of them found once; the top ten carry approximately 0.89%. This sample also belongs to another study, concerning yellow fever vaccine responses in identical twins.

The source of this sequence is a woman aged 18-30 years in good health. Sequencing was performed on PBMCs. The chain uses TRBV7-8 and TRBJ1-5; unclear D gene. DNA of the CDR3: TGTGCCAGCAGCCCCTATGGCGGGGATCAGCCCCAGCATTTT. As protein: CASSPYGGDQPQHF.